This T cell receptor beta chain was recovered during a study of blood T cell repertoires in COVID-19. About the research overall: Specimens from acute and convalescent COVID-19 originated in the United States, Italy and Spain. T cells, B-cell-depleted T cells, or PBMCs provided the cDNA or gDNA that served as material.

In the authors' methods: For nucleated cells, counts were estimated from reference gene primer amplification. Clones were sequenced by immunoSEQ multiplex PCR, and TCRdb holds only the in-frame ones, with some missing. The DNA was the basis for D and trimming; V, J and clone size are from that table. The sample lists about 160,000 clones; 80% to 90% were seen once. J lost 2 bases, V lost 1 base, and 2 bases had no gene match. CDR1 and CDR2 from the germline V gene are SGHKS and YYEKEE (reference sequence). The CDR3 spans 15 residues. The chain recombines TRBV5-5 with TRBJ1-2; 10 bases are shared with TRBD1. The specimen sequenced was peripheral blood. This receptor was obtained from a human donor in a cohort sampled during active COVID-19. CDR3 sequence: CASSLSGQGNYGYTF. CDR3 in DNA: TGTGCCAGCAGCTTGTCGGGACAGGGGAACTATGGCTACACCTTC.